This entry features one T cell receptor beta chain sequence. This entry comes from a study of blood T cell repertoires in COVID-19. Sequencing was performed with immunoSEQ multiplex PCR; in TCRdb, only in-frame clones are kept and a portion is missing. The data show some 150,000 clones, 75% to 95% seen once. This clonotype was sampled from a man between 50 and 59 years old with acute or convalescent COVID-19. Material: peripheral blood.

CDR3 loop: CASSLAVTAANNSPLHF. The CDR3 nucleotides are TGCGCCAGCAGCTTGGCCGTGACTGCTGCTAATAATTCACCCCTCCACTTT. This chain links TRBV5-1 with TRBJ1-6; D gene uncertain. There are 17 residues in the CDR3. Per germline, CDR1 SGHRS and CDR2 YFSETQ. The ends were cut back, 0 bases at V and 5 bases at J, with 15 bases in the middle.